This section outlines one T cell receptor (beta chain) sequence together with its context. The data stem from a study of blood T cell repertoires in COVID-19. In the authors' workflow: Nucleated cell counts were estimated from reference gene primer amplification. Generated by immunoSEQ multiplex PCR, the TCRdb table keeps only in-frame clones and is missing some. D and trimming were read from the DNA, whereas the V and J calls and clone size are those reported in that table. This sample yields about 86,000 clones, of which 80% to 90% are seen a single time; 0.95% to 1.5% belongs to the top ten. The CDR3 is made up of 14 amino acids. Per the germline V gene, CDR1 is LNHDA and CDR2 is SQIVND (reference sequence). The ends were cut back, 2 bases at V and 4 bases at J, with 11 bases in the middle.

Sequenced input: PBMCs or T cells enriched from blood (not recorded which). The chain employs TRBV19 and TRBJ1-1; D gene ambiguous. This receptor was taken from a woman aged 45-65 years with acute COVID-19. The CDR3 DNA reads TGTGCCAGTAGTATACGGGGTGGTGGCACTGAAGCTTTCTTT. It translates to CASSIRGGGTEAFF.